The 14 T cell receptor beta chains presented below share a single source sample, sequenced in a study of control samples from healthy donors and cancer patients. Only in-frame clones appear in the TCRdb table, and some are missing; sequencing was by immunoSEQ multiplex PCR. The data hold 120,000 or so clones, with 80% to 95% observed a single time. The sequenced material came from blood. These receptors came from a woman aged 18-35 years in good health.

CDR3 sequence reads: CASSIRTSIHEQFF. DNA for the CDR3: TGTGCCAGCAGCATAAGGACTAGTATCCATGAGCAGTTCTTC. V gene TRBV13 combines with J gene TRBJ2-1; 7 nucleotides line up with TRBD2. The V and J ends lost 5 bases and 8 bases, in that order; junction bases with no gene match: 9. Per the germline V gene, CDR1 is PRHDT and CDR2 is FYEKMQ (reference sequence). This CDR3 spans 14 amino acids. The full variable domain, with the rest looked up from reference TRBV13 and TRBJ2-1, is AAGVIQSPRHLIKEKRETATLKCYPIPRHDTVYWYQQGPGQDPQFLISFYEKMQSDKGSIPDRFSAQQFSDYHSELNMSSLELGDSALYFCASSIRTSIHEQFFGPGTRLTVL.

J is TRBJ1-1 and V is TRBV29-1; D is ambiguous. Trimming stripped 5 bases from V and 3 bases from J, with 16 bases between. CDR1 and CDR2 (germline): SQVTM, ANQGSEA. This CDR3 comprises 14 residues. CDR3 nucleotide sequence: TGCAGCGTTCCTTACGGGGTTGGGGACACTGAAGCTTTCTTT. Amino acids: CSVPYGVGDTEAFF.

The DNA of the CDR3 is TGTGCCAGTAGTATGACAGGGGGGAACTATGGCTACACCTTC. Translating gives CASSMTGGNYGYTF. The chain carries TRBV19 and TRBJ1-2; 9 bases are shared with TRBD1. Per germline, CDR1 LNHDA and CDR2 SQIVND (reference sequence). V gave up 3 bases and J gave up 2 bases; unmatched junction bases: 1. This CDR3 comprises 14 residues.

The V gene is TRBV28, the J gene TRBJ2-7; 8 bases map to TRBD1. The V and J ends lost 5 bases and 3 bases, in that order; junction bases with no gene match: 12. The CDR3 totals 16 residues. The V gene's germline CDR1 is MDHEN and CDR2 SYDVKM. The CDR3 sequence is CASSPYADRDGYEQYF. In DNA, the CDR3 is TGTGCCAGCAGTCCCTACGCGGACAGGGACGGCTACGAGCAGTACTTC.

The CDR3: CASRPRGNAKNIQYF. In nucleotides, the CDR3 is TGTGCCAGCAGACCGCGGGGGAATGCCAAAAACATTCAGTACTTC. V is TRBV27 and J is TRBJ2-4; TRBD2 agrees at 7 bases. CDR1 and CDR2 (germline): MNHEY, SMNVEV (reference sequence). V lost 6 bases and J lost 1; bases outside the gene matches: 6. The CDR3 consists of 15 residues.

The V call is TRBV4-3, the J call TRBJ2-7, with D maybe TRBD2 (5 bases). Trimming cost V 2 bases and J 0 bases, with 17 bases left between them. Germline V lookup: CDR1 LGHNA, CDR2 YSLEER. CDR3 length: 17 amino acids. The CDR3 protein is CASSQRVGVAPSYEQYF. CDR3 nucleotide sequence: TGCGCCAGCAGCCAACGGGTTGGGGTAGCGCCCTCCTACGAGCAGTACTTC.

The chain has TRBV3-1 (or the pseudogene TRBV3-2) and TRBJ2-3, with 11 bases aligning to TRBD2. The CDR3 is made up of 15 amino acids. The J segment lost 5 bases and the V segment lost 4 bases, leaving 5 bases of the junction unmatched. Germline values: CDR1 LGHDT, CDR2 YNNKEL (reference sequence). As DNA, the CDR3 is TGTGCCAGCAGCCCCAATAGCGGGAGGGGAGATACGCAGTATTTT. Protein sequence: CASSPNSGRGDTQYF.

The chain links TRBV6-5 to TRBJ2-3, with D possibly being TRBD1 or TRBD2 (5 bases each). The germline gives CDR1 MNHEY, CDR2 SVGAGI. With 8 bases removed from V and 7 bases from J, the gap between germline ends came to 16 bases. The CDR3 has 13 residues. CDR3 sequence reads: CASSGAPHNTQYF. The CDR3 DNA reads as TGTGCCAGCTCCGGGGCGCCGCACAATACGCAGTATTTT.

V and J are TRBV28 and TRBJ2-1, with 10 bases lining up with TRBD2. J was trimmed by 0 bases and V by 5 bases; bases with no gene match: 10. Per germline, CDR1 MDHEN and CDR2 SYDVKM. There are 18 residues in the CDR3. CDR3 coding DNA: TGTGCCAGCAGTCTCATCGCTAGCGGGAGACCCTCCTACAATGAGCAGTTCTTC. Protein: CASSLIASGRPSYNEQFF. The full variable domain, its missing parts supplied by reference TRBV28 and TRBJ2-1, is DVKVTQSSRYLVKRTGEKVFLECVQDMDHENMFWYRQDPGLGLRLIYFSYDVKMKEKGDIPEGYSVSREKKERFSLILESASTNQTSMYLCASSLIASGRPSYNEQFFGPGTRLTVL.

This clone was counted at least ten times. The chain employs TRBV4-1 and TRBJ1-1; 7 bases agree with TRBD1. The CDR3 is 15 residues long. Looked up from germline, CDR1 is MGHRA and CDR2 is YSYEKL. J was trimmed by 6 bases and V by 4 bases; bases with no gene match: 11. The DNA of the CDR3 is TGCGCCAGCAGCCCGTACACTGACAGGGAGCCTGAAGCTTTCTTT. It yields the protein CASSPYTDREPEAFF.

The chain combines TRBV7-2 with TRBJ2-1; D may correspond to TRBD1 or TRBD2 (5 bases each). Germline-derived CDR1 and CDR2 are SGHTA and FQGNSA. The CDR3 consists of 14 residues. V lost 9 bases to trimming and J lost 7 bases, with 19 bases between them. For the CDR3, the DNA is TGTGCCAGTAGGGGTTCGGGAACGATGAATGAGCAGTTCTTC. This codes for CASRGSGTMNEQFF.

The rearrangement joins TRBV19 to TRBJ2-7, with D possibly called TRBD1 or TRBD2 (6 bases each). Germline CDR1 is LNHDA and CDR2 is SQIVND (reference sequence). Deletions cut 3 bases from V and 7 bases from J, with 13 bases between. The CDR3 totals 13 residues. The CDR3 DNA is TGTGCCAGTAGTATTGACGGGGGCGGGGAGCAGTACTTC. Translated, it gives CASSIDGGGEQYF.

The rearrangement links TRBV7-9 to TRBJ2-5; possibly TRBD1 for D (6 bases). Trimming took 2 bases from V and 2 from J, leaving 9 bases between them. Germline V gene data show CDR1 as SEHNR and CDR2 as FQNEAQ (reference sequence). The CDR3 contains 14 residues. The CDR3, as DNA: TGTGCCAGCAGCTTAAACAGGGCACAAGAGACCCAGTACTTC. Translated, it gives CASSLNRAQETQYF.

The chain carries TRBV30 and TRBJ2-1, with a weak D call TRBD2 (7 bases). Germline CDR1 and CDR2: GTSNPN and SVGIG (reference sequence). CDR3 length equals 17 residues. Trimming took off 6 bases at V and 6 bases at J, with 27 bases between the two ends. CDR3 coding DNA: TGTGCCTGTTCCGAAGGGGGGGGGAGCCCACCGACCAATGAGCAGTTCTTC. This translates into CACSEGGGSPPTNEQFF.